This T cell receptor (beta chain) was observed in a study of pediatric ulcerative colitis. Generated by immunoSEQ multiplex PCR, the TCRdb table keeps only in-frame clones and is missing some. The sample lists over 20,000 clones; around 64% were seen once. Germline assignment: CDR1 SNHLY and CDR2 FYNNEI. Between the trimmed V and J ends, which lost 2 bases and 8 bases, there was a span of 15 bases. This CDR3 region has 14 residues. This clone came up a few times. One to two pinch biopsies were taken from the rectum during colonoscopy. Input material: gut tissue. This chain uses TRBV2 with TRBJ1-2, with D perhaps TRBD1 (5 bases). The source of this sequence is a boy aged 10-17 years with severe ulcerative colitis. CDR3 sequence (DNA): TGTGCCAGCAGTGAATTGGCAGGGAGGGCAGGCTACACCTTC. Protein sequence: CASSELAGRAGYTF.